This record looks at one T cell receptor (beta chain) sequence and its context. Here immunoSEQ multiplex PCR was the method, and the copy in TCRdb shows in-frame clones only, minus some. The table shows roughly 150,000 clones, with 70% to 85% occurring only once. Self-reported history from a screening survey and questionnaire set each donor's cohort. This sample stems from a study of blood T cell repertoires in COVID-19. For the study at large: Sites across the United States, Italy and Spain contributed samples from acute and convalescent COVID-19. T cells, B-cell-depleted T cells, or PBMCs provided the cDNA or gDNA that served as material.

The germline V gene has CDR1 SGHTA and CDR2 FQGTGA. CDR3 size: 12 residues. V lost 8 bases, J lost 3 bases, and 7 bases lay in between. Sequencing was performed on PBMCs or T cells enriched from blood (not recorded which). V and J are TRBV7-3 and TRBJ2-2; D is ambiguous. This TCR was recovered from a woman aged 18-30 years who had been exposed to COVID-19. This chain's CDR3 is CASSEDTGELFF. The CDR3 DNA sequence: TGTGCCAGCTCAGAGGACACCGGGGAGCTGTTTTTT.